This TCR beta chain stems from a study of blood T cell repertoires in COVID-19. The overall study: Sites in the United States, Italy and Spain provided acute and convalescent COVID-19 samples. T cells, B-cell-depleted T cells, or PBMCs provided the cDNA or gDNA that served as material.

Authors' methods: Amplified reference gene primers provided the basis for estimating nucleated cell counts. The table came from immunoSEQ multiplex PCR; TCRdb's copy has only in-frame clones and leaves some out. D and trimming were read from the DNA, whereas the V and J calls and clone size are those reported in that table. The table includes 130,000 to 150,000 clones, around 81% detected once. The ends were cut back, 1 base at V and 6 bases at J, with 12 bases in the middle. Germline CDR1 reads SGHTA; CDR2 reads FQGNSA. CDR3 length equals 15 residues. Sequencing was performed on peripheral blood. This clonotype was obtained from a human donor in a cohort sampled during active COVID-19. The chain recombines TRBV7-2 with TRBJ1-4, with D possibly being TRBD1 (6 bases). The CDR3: CASSLGQGQHEKLFF. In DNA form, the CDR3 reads TGTGCCAGCAGCTTAGGGCAGGGGCAACATGAAAAACTGTTTTTT.